This T cell receptor (beta chain) derives from a study of cytomegalovirus exposure and HLA in healthy donors. At the level of the study: Earlier work reported 117 million unique TCR beta sequences from some 180 million T cells.

Broader study findings: Through in vitro validation, three CMV-associated chains were shown to be specific for CMV antigens. An analysis that was carried out later associated 16,000 or so TCR beta sequences with HLA alleles at 0.05 false discovery rate. A later analysis linked a missense DCLRE1C variant to TCR beta V- and J-gene trimming.

As for this clone: Its target is unknown.

PCR primers comprised 60 Vbeta and 13 Jbeta primers. Using immunoSEQ multiplex PCR, the repertoire was profiled, and TCRdb retains in-frame clones only, with some absent. The table records about 76,000 clones, approximately 72% of them present only once. With 5 bases clipped from V and 5 bases from J, the junction kept 5 bases outside the gene matches. The V gene's germline CDR1 is SGHTA and CDR2 FQGNSA. CDR3 length: 13 residues. Sequenced material: PBMCs. The clonotype comes from a woman in her thirties or forties in good health and CMV-seropositive. This chain connects TRBV7-2 to TRBJ1-1, with 7 nucleotides matching TRBD1. The CDR3 DNA follows: TGTGCCAGCAGCCTCGGGACAGAGACTGAAGCTTTCTTT. Its protein is CASSLGTETEAFF.